This is a list of T cell receptor beta chains from one sample in a study of T-cell reconstitution after alpha-beta-depleted transplantation in children. TCRdb called the PCR reads again in MiXCR, with one record for every CDR3 protein. The sample has hundreds of thousands of distinct CDR3 sequences; approximately 32% are singletons. Source: PBMCs from the stem cell graft donor, taken from the stem cell graft. The receptors here all came from a human donor who donated a stem cell graft to a child with aplastic anemia. The CDR3 runs from the conserved cysteine through the conserved F or W. D genes are given only for firm matches. Expanded clones get a size class; other rows say once, few or many, or leave the size out.

D: .
V: TRBV14
J: TRBJ1-6
size: .
DNA: TGTGCCAGCAGCCAAGCCTTAGGAGGGCAGGTCACCCTCCACTTT
CDR3: CASSQALGGQVTLHF

D: .
V: TRBV5-5
J: TRBJ2-2
size: .
DNA: TGTGCCAGCAGCTTTGGAGCCGCCGGGGAGCTGTTTTTT
CDR3: CASSFGAAGELFF

D: TRBD1
V: TRBV5-6
J: TRBJ1-2
size: .
DNA: TGTGCCAGCAGCGACTCCGGGACAGTTTATGGCTACACCTTC
CDR3: CASSDSGTVYGYTF

D: .
V: TRBV20-1
J: TRBJ2-2
size: few
DNA: TGCAGTGCGGGGAGAGTGGCGGTTAACACCGGGGAGCTGTTTTTT
CDR3: CSAGRVAVNTGELFF

D: .
V: TRBV18
J: TRBJ2-5
size: .
DNA: TGTGCCAGCTCACCACTCGAGGGGAAGGGGACCCAGTACTTC
CDR3: CASSPLEGKGTQYF

D: .
V: TRBV18
J: TRBJ2-1
size: .
DNA: TGTGCCAGCTCACTTTCGAGCGTGAACGATTTGGTCCATGAGCAGTTCTTC
CDR3: CASSLSSVNDLVHEQFF

D: .
V: TRBV12-3/TRBV12-4
J: TRBJ2-3
size: .
DNA: TGTGCCAGCAGTCCGACGGCGTTACTAGTGGGTGGGTCAGGTACGCAGTATTTT
CDR3: CASSPTALLVGGSGTQYF

D: TRBD1
V: TRBV6-5
J: TRBJ1-4
size: few
DNA: TGTGCCAGCAGTTACACAGGGGGCGCCAATGAAAAACTGTTTTTT
CDR3: CASSYTGGANEKLFF

D: TRBD2
V: TRBV25-1
J: TRBJ2-1
size: .
DNA: TGTGCCAGCAGTGAACCAGCGGGAGAACACAATGAGCAGTTCTTC
CDR3: CASSEPAGEHNEQFF

D: TRBD1
V: TRBV12-3/TRBV12-4
J: TRBJ1-4
size: few
DNA: TGTGCCAGCAGTTTGTATGGACAGGGGGTTAATGAAAAACTGTTTTTT
CDR3: CASSLYGQGVNEKLFF

D: .
V: TRBV29-1
J: TRBJ2-5
size: many
DNA: TGCAGCGTTGAGGGGGGACGGGAGACCCAGTACTTC
CDR3: CSVEGGRETQYF

D: .
V: TRBV9
J: TRBJ2-5
size: .
DNA: TGTGCCAGCAGCGTAGCACCAGACGTGCAGACCCAGTACTTC
CDR3: CASSVAPDVQTQYF

D: TRBD1
V: TRBV7-8
J: TRBJ2-1
size: once
DNA: TGTGCCAGCACCGAAACGGGGGACAGGGGGTTAAGAGAGCAGTTCTTC
CDR3: CASTETGDRGLREQFF

D: .
V: TRBV15
J: TRBJ1-1
size: few
DNA: TGTGCCACCAGCAGAAGGGGGTCGGACACTGAAGCTTTCTTT
CDR3: CATSRRGSDTEAFF

D: .
V: TRBV12-3/TRBV12-4
J: TRBJ1-2
size: few
DNA: TGTGCCAGCAGTTTATGGCGGGCGTCCCATGGCTACACCTTC
CDR3: CASSLWRASHGYTF